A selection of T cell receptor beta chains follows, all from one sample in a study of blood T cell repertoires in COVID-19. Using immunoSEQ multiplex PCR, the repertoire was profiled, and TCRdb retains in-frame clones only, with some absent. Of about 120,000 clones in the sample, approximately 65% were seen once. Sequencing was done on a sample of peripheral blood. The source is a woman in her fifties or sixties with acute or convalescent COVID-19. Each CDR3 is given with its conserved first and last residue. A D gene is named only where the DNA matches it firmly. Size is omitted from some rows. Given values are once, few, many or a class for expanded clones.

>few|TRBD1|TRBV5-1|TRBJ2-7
TGCGCCAGCAGCTCCGGGACAGGGGTTGACGAGCAGTACTTC
CASSSGTGVDEQYF
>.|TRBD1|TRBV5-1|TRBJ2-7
TGCGCCAGCAGCTTGGATCAAACTCGTACAGGGGACTACGAGCAGTACTTC
CASSLDQTRTGDYEQYF
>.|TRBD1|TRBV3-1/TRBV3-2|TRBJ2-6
TGTGCCAGCAGCCTTCCACGAAAACCCGGGACAGGGATCTCTGGGGCCAACGTCCTGACTTTC
CASSLPRKPGTGISGANVLTF
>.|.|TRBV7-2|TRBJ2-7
TGTGCCAGCAGCTTAGGAGGGGGGGCCTACGAGCAGTACTTC
CASSLGGGAYEQYF
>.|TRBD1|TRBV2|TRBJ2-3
TGTGCCAGCAGTGAAGCTACAGGGGGCCCTCGTATGCAGTATTTT
CASSEATGGPRMQYF
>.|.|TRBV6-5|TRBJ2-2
TGTGCCAGCATGCAGGGGCCGAACACCGGGGAGCTGTTTTTT
CASMQGPNTGELFF
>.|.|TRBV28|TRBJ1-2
TGTGCCGCCCAACTTCCGGGGAACTATGGCTACACCTTC
CAAQLPGNYGYTF
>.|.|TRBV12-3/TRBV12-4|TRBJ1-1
TGTGCCAGCAGTTTGGGGGGGAGGACTGAAGCTTTCTTT
CASSLGGRTEAFF
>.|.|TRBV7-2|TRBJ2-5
TGTGCCAGCAGCTTACCGTCGGGGAGTCGAGAGACCCAGTACTTC
CASSLPSGSRETQYF
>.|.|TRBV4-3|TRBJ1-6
TGCGCCAGCAGCCGTAACACAGGGAATTCACCCCTCCACTTT
CASSRNTGNSPLHF
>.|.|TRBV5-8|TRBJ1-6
TGTGCCAGCATCCTAGCGGGGGGAAAGAATTCACCCCTCCACTTT
CASILAGGKNSPLHF
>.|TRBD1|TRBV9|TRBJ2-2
TGTGCCAGCAGCGCAACGACAGGGTTAGCCGGGGAGCTGTTTTTT
CASSATTGLAGELFF
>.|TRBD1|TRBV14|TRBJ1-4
TGTGCCAGCAGCCAAGAACCCCGGACAGGGGGCTTAGAAAAACTGTTTTTT
CASSQEPRTGGLEKLFF
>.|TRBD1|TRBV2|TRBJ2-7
TGTGCCAGCAGGAAGAGTGACAGGGACAGGGGGGAGCAGTACTTC
CASRKSDRDRGEQYF
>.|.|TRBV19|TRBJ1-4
TGTGCCAGTAGTATAGTAAAGGAGAATGAAAAACTGTTTTTT
CASSIVKENEKLFF
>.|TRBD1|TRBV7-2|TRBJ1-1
TGTGCCAGCAGTGGACAGGCGAACACTGAAGCTTTCTTT
CASSGQANTEAFF
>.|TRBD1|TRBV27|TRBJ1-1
TGTGCCAGCAGTTTAGGGTGGGACAGGGGAAACACTGAAGCTTTCTTT
CASSLGWDRGNTEAFF
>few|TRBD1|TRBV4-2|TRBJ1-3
TGTGCCAGCAGCCAAGAGCCCCTTCAGGGGGCGTCTGGAAACACCATATATTTT
CASSQEPLQGASGNTIYF
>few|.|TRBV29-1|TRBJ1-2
TGCAGCGTTGGGACCCCGGGACTGAGCTATGGCTACACCTTC
CSVGTPGLSYGYTF
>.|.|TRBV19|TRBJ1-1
TGTGCCAGTAGTATTTCGTTCGGGTTCACTGAAGCTTTCTTT
CASSISFGFTEAFF
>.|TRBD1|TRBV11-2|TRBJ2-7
TGTGCCAGCAGCTTAAGTCAGGGGGTTTACGAGCAGTACTTC
CASSLSQGVYEQYF
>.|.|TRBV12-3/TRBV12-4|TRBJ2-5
TGTGCCAGCAGTTTTCCTAGGTCCAAGCTGTACTTC
CASSFPRSKLYF
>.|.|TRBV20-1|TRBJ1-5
TGCAGTGCTAGTGTTGGGGGGGGAGATCAGCCCCAGCATTTT
CSASVGGGDQPQHF
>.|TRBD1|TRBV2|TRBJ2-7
TGTGCCAGCGGGACAGGGATCTACGAGCAGTACTTC
CASGTGIYEQYF
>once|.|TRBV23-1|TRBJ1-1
TGCGCCAGCAGTCAGCGGAGGGGTAAGGGGCGAGGCACTGAAGCTTTCTTT
CASSQRRGKGRGTEAFF
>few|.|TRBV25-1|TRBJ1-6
TGTGCCAGCAGTAGAGGGAACAATAATTCACCCCTCCACTTT
CASSRGNNNSPLHF
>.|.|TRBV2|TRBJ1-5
TGTGCCAGCGGTCGAGAAGCCAACAATCAGCCCCAGCATTTT
CASGREANNQPQHF
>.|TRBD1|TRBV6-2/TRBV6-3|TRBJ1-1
TGTGCCAGCAGTTACCCCGGACAGGGGAACACTGAAGCTTTCTTT
CASSYPGQGNTEAFF